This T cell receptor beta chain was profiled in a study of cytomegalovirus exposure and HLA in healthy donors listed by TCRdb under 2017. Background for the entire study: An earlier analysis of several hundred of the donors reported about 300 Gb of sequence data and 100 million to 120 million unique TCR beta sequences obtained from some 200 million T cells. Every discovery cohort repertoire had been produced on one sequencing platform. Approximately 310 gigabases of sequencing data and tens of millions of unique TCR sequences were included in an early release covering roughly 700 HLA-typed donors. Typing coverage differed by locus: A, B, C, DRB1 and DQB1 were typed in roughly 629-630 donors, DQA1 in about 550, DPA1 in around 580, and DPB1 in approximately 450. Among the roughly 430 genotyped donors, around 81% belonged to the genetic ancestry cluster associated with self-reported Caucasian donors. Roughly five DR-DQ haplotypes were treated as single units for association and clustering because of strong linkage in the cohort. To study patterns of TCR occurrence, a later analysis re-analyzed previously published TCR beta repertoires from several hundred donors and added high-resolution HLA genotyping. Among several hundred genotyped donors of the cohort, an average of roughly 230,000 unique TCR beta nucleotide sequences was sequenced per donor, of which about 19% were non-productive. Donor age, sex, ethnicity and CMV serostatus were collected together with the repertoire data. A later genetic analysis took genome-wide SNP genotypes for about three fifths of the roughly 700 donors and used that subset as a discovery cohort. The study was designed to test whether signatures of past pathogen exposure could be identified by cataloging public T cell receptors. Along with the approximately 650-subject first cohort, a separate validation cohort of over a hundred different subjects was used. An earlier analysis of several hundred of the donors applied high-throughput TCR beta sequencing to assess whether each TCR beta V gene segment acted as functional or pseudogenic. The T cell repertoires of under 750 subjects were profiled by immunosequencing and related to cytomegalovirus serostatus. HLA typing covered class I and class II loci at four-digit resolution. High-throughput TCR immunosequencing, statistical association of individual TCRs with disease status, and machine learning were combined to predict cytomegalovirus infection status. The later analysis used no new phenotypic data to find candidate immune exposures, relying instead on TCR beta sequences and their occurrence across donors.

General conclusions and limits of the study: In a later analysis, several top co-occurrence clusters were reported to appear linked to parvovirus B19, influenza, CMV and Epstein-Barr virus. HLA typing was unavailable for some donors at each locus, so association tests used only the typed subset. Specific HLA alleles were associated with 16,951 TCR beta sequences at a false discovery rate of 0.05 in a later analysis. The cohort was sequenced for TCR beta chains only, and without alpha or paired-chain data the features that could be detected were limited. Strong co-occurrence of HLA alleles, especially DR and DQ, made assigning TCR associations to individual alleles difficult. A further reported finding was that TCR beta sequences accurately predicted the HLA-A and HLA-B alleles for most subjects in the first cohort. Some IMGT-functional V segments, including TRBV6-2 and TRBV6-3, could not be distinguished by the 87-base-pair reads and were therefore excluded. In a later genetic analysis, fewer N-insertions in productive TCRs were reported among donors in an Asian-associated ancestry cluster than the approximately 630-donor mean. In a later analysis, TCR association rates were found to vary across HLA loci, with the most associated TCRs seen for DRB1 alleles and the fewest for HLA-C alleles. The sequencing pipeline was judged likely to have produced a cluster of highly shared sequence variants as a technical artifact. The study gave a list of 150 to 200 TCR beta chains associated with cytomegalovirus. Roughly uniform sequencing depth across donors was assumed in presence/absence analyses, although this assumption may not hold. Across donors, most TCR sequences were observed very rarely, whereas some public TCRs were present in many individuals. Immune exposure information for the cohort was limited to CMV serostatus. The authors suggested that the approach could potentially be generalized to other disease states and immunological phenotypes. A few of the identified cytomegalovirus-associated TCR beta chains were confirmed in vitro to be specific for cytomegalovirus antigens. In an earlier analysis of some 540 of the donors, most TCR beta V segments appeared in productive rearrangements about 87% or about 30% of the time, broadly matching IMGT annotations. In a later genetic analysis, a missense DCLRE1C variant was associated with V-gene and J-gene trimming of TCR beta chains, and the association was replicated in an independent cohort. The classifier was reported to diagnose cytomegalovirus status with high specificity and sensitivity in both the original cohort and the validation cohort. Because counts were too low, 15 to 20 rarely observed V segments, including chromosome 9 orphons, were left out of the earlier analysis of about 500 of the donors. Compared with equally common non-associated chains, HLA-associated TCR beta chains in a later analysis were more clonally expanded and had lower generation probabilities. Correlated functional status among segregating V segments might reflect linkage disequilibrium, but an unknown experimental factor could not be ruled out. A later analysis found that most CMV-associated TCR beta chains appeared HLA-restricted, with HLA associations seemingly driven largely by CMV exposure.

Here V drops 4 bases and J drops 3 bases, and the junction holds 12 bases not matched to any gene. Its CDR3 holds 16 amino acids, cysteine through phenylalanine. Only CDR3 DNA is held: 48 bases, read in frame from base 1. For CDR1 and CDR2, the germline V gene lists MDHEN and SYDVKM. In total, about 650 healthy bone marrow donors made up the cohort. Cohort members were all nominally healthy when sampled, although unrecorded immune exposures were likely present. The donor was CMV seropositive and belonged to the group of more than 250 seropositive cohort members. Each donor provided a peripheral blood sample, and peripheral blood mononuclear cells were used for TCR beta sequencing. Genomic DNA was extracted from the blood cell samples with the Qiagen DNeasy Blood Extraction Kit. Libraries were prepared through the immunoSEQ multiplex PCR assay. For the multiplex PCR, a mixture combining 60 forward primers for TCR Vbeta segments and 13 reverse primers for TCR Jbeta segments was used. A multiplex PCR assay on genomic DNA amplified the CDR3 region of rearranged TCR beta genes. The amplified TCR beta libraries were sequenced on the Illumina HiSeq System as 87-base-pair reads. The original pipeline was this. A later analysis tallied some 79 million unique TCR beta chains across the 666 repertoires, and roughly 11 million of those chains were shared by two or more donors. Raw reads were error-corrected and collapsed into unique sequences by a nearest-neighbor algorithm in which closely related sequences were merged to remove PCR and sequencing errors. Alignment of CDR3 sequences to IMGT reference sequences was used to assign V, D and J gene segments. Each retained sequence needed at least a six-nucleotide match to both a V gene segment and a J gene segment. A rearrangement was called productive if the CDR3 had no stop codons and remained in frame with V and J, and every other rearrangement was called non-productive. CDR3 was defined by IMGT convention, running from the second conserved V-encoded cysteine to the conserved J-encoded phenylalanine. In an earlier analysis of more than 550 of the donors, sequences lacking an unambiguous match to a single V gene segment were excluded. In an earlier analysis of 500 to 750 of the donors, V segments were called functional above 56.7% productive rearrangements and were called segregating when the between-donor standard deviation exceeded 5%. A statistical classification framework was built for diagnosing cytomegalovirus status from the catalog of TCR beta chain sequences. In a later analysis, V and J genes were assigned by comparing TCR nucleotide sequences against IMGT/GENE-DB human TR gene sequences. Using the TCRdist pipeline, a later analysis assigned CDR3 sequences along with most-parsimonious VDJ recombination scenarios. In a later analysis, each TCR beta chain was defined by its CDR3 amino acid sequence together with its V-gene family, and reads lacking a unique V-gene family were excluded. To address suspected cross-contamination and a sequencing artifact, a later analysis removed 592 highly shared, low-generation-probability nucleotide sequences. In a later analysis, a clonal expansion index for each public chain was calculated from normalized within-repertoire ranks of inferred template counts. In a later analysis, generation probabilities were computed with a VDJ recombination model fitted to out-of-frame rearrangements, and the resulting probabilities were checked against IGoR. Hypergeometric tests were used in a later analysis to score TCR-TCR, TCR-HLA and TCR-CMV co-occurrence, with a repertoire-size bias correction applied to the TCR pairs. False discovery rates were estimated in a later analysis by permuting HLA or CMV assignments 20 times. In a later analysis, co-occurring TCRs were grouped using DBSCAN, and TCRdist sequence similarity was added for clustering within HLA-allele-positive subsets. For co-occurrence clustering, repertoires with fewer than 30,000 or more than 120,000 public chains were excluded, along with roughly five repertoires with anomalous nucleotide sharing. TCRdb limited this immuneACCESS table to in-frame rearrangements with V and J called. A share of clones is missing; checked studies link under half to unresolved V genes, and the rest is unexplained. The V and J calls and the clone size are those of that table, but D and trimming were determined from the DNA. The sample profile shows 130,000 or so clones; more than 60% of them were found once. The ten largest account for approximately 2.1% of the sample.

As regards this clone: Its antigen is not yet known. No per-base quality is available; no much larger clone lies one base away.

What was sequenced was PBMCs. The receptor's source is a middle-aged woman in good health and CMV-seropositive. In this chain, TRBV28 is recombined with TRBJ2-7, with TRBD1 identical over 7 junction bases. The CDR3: CASSSPTGDTDYEQYF. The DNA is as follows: TGTGCCAGCAGTTCCCCCACAGGGGACACGGACTACGAGCAGTACTTC.